The 8 T cell receptor beta chains reported below all come from one sample, sequenced in a study of CD8+CD57+ T cells in acquired aplastic anemia. Profiling of TCR beta VDJ combinations and CDR3 sequences used genomic DNA as template. MiXCR, run by TCRdb on the reads, gives a single entry per CDR3 protein. This table holds about 150,000 distinct CDR3 sequences, around 48% found once. Patients who underwent sequencing had shown CD8+CD57+ cell expansion by flow cytometry. Sequencing used sorted CD4+, CD8+, or CD8+CD57+ T cells (not recorded which) from PBMCs. Receptor source: a human donor with aplastic anemia.

The chain combines TRBV29-1 with TRBJ1-2, with 7 positions matching TRBD1. V was pared by 2 bases and J by 5 bases, with 5 bases of the junction left unmatched. CDR3 length: 13 amino acids. CDR1 and CDR2 (germline): SQVTM, ANQGSEA. The CDR3 is CSVESGQSYGYTF. CDR3 in DNA: TGCAGCGTTGAATCGGGACAGTCATATGGCTACACCTTC.

This chain links TRBV15 with TRBJ2-3; 11 nucleotides match TRBD2. From germline, CDR1 is LNHNV and CDR2 YYDKDF (reference sequence). This CDR3 comprises 15 residues. V shed 6 bases and J 6 bases; nucleotides not matched to a gene: 8. The CDR3 protein is CATRGLAGGLDTQYF. DNA of the CDR3: TGTGCCACCAGAGGGCTAGCGGGAGGTCTCGATACGCAGTATTTT.

This clonotype has at least ten counts. This chain connects TRBV20-1 to TRBJ2-7, with 8 bases aligning to TRBD2. CDR3 length: 15 residues. With V trimmed by 6 bases and J by 3 bases, 13 bases remained unmatched. CDR1 is DFQATT and CDR2 is SNEGSKA in the germline V gene (reference sequence). The CDR3 reads CSAEGLLREDYEQYF. The CDR3 DNA follows: TGCAGTGCCGAGGGTCTTTTGCGGGAGGACTACGAGCAGTACTTC.

The sample holds many counts of this clonotype. This chain connects TRBV10-3 to TRBJ2-1; D is perhaps TRBD1 (5 bases). CDR3 length equals 13 residues. Trimming stripped 11 bases from V and 9 bases from J, with 20 bases between. Germline V gene sequence: CDR1 ENHRY, CDR2 SYGVKD. The CDR3 region is CAVSRQGAVEQFF. As DNA, the CDR3 is TGTGCCGTCTCCCGCCAGGGCGCCGTTGAGCAGTTCTTC.

The chain joins TRBV25-1 to TRBJ1-4; 8 bases are a match to TRBD1. The J segment lost 6 bases and the V segment lost 3 bases, leaving 15 bases of the junction unmatched. This CDR3 spans 18 amino acids. Germline CDR1 MGHDK, CDR2 SYGVNS. Here the CDR3 DNA reads TGTGCCAGCAGTGACTGGGAGGACAGGGTTAAGCGGGATGAAAAACTGTTTTTT. Its translation: CASSDWEDRVKRDEKLFF.

This sequence joins TRBV29-1 and TRBJ2-7; 11 bases are shared with TRBD1. The V segment lost 6 bases and the J segment 6 bases; nucleotides outside the gene matches: 10. The CDR3 covers 14 residues. CDR1 is SQVTM, CDR2 ANQGSEA, per germline. Here the CDR3 DNA reads TGCAGCGTGCCCGCGGGACAGGGGGGAGGCGAGCAGTACTTC. It specifies CSVPAGQGGGEQYF.

Worth noting for this clonotype: It may be a read error: a sequence one base away is much more abundant. The rearrangement joins TRBV20-1 to TRBJ2-1; TRBD2 agrees at 11 bases. The CDR3 totals 15 residues. CDR1 and CDR2 from the germline V gene are DFQATT and SNEGSKA (reference sequence). CDR3 sequence: CSAIDSGGVYSEQFF. CDR3 coding DNA: TGCAGTGCAATAGATAGCGGGGGGGTCTACAGTGAGCAGTTCTTC.

V is TRBV20-1 and J is TRBJ1-5; D may be TRBD1 (5 bases). The CDR3 spans 14 residues. The germline V and J ends were trimmed by 6 bases and 3 bases, with 15 bases remaining between them. Germline CDR1 and CDR2: DFQATT and SNEGSKA (reference sequence). The CDR3 DNA sequence: TGCAGTGCACAGGTGGAGGGCTCCAATCAGCCCCAGCATTTT. As protein: CSAQVEGSNQPQHF.